This entry lists 10 T cell receptor beta chains sequenced from one sample in a study of OX40 agonist ivuxolimab in advanced cancers. Sequenced by immunoSEQ multiplex PCR; TCRdb stores in-frame clones only, minus some. This sample carries some 40,000 clones, about 72% of them seen once, and the ten largest clones take around 20%. The specimen comprised CD4+ or CD8+ T cells sorted from blood, sampled in a trial of the OX40 agonist ivuxolimab. The receptors come from an adult with an advanced solid tumor such as melanoma, head and neck, liver or kidney cancer.

The chain recombines TRBV5-1 with TRBJ2-1; the D is unclear. This CDR3 region has 15 residues. Germline V CDR1 and CDR2: SGHRS, YFSETQ. V was pared by 0 bases and J by 9 bases, with 16 bases between. The CDR3 is CASSLEQIEVGEQFF. CDR3 coding DNA: TGCGCCAGCAGCTTGGAACAGATCGAAGTAGGTGAGCAGTTCTTC. The full variable domain, rest sourced from reference TRBV5-1 and TRBJ2-1, is KAGVTQTPRYLIKTRGQQVTLSCSPISGHRSVSWYQQTPGQGLQFLFEYFSETQRNKGNFPGRFSGRQFSNSRSEMNVSTLELGDSALYLCASSLEQIEVGEQFFGPGTRLTVL.

This chain connects TRBV9 to TRBJ1-6, with D possibly matching TRBD1 (5 bases). The V end lost 3 bases, the J end lost 8 bases, and 15 bases lay between the germline ends. The CDR3 runs to 15 residues. CDR1 is SGDLS and CDR2 is YYNGEE in the germline V gene. The CDR3 DNA reads TGTGCCAGCAGCGCGGGGGGGGGACCGGATTCACCCCTCCACTTT. Amino acids: CASSAGGGPDSPLHF.

This clone was seen a few times. This rearrangement joins TRBV7-9 to TRBJ1-2; D remains ambiguous. CDR1 SEHNR and CDR2 FQNEAQ come from the germline V gene (reference sequence). The CDR3 extends over 15 amino acids. Trimming stripped 1 base from V and 3 bases from J, with 12 bases between. CDR3 residues: CASSLVRGRHYGYTF. The CDR3 DNA reads as TGTGCCAGCAGCTTAGTTCGGGGAAGGCACTATGGCTACACCTTC.

To note about this clone: In the same sample, other DNA sequences code for this CDR3. This chain connects TRBV7-7 to TRBJ2-3, with D maybe TRBD1 (6 bases). The CDR3 loop spans 13 amino acids. Trimming removed 2 bases at V and 4 bases at J, with 7 bases between. Looked up from germline, CDR1 is SSHAT and CDR2 is FNYEAQ (reference sequence). The CDR3 coding sequence is TGTGCCAGCAGCTTAACAGGGCCAGATACGCAGTATTTT. The encoded protein is CASSLTGPDTQYF. Full variable domain (outside the CDR3, taken from reference TRBV7-7 and TRBJ2-3): GAGVSQSPRYKVTKRGQDVTLRCDPISSHATLYWYQQALGQGPEFLTYFNYEAQPDKSGLPSDRFSAERPEGSISTLTIQRTEQRDSAMYRCASSLTGPDTQYFGPGTRLTVL.

The rearrangement uses TRBV5-1 and TRBJ1-3, with D unresolved. The V gene's germline CDR1 is SGHRS and CDR2 YFSETQ. The CDR3 is 15 amino acids. Trimming took off 7 bases at V and 2 bases at J, with 16 bases between the two ends. CDR3 sequence: CASSREGSPGNTIYF. As DNA, the CDR3 is TGCGCCAGCTCCCGGGAGGGATCCCCTGGAAACACCATATATTTT.

This sequence joins TRBV5-6 and TRBJ2-3; D possibly corresponds to TRBD1 (6 bases). V lost 4 bases and J lost 2, with 11 bases in between. This CDR3 contains 14 residues. The germline CDR1 and CDR2 sequences are SGHDT and YYEEEE. The CDR3 DNA reads as TGTGCCAGCAGCCTCCGGGACATCACAGATACGCAGTATTTT. Translation: CASSLRDITDTQYF.

This chain connects TRBV7-6 to TRBJ2-1; D tentatively reads TRBD1 or TRBD2 (6 bases each). V was cut by 6 bases and J by 3 bases, with 21 bases left in between. The length of the CDR3 is 17 residues. From germline, CDR1 is SGHVS and CDR2 FNYEAQ. The CDR3, as DNA: TGTGCCAGCAGTCAAAAACCGGGGGCCCCTCACTACAATGAGCAGTTCTTC. As protein: CASSQKPGAPHYNEQFF.

The J gene is TRBJ2-2, the V gene TRBV28; TRBD1 agrees at 8 bases. CDR3 length: 15 amino acids. J was trimmed by 6 bases and V by 5 bases; bases with no gene match: 8. From germline, CDR1 is MDHEN and CDR2 SYDVKM. The CDR3 here is CASSAVTGEAGELFF. The DNA of the CDR3 is TGTGCCAGCAGTGCCGTGACAGGGGAGGCCGGGGAGCTGTTTTTT.

The genes are TRBV7-3 and TRBJ2-6, with unresolved D. CDR1 is SGHTA and CDR2 is FQGTGA in the germline V gene. This CDR3 is 18 amino acids long. Trimming left V 2 bases short and J 0 bases short, with 14 bases between. CDR3 region: CASSLSPQTGSGANVLTF. The CDR3 DNA follows: TGTGCCAGCAGCTTATCCCCGCAAACGGGCTCTGGGGCCAACGTCCTGACTTTC.

The chain carries TRBV19 and TRBJ1-1, with D uncertain. There are 17 residues in the CDR3. CDR1 and CDR2 from the germline V gene are LNHDA and SQIVND (reference sequence). V lost 5 bases and J lost 3, with 22 bases in between. The CDR3 sequence: CASSFGVGWTSDTEAFF. The CDR3 nucleotides are TGTGCCAGTAGTTTCGGGGTCGGGTGGACCTCGGACACTGAAGCTTTCTTT.